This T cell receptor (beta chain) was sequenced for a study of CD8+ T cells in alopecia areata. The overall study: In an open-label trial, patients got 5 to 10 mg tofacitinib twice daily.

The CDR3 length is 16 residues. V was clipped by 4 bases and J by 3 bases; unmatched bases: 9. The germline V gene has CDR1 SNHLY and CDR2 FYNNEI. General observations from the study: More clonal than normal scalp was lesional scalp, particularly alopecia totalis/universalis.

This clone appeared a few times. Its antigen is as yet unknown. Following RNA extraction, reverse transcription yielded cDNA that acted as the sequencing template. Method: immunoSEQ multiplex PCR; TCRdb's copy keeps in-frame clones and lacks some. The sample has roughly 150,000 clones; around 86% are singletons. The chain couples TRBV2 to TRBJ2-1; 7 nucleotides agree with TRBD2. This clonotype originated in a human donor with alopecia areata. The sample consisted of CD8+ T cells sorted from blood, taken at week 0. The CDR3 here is CASSVRDYRIYNEQFF. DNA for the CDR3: TGTGCCAGCAGTGTGAGGGACTACCGAATCTACAATGAGCAGTTCTTC.